Below are 2 T cell receptor beta chains sequenced from a single sample in a study of CD8 T cells in ankylosing spondylitis. General study findings and limits: What seemed typical of ankylosing spondylitis blood was a TCR beta motif built from about eight highly homologous variants.

Their target antigens are unknown. Each CDR3 protein is one row after TCRdb ran MiXCR on the 5' RACE reads. Of under 850,000 distinct CDR3 sequences in the sample, around 20% are singletons; the top ten hold under 20%. Sequencing was carried out using blood, either unsorted or a sorted T cell fraction (not recorded which). These receptors came from a male donor with ankylosing spondylitis.

In DNA form, the CDR3 reads TGCAGCGCCCTAGTAAGGGGGTACAATGAGCAGTTCTTC. Protein product: CSALVRGYNEQFF. The chain couples TRBV29-1 to TRBJ2-1; D is possibly TRBD1 (6 bases). This CDR3 is built from 13 residues. V gave up 7 bases and J gave up 4 bases, with 14 bases separating them. From germline, CDR1 is SQVTM and CDR2 ANQGSEA.

J is TRBJ2-1 and V is TRBV10-3; D unresolved. In germline, CDR1 is ENHRY, CDR2 SYGVKD. V gave up 4 bases and J gave up 4 bases, with 8 bases separating them. The CDR3 is 13 amino acids. This chain's CDR3 is CAISVPVYNEQFF. CDR3 DNA: TGTGCCATCAGTGTACCCGTATACAATGAGCAGTTCTTC.